A selection of T cell receptor beta chains follows, all from one sample in a study of control samples from healthy donors and cancer patients. TCRdb's table, derived via immunoSEQ multiplex PCR, lists solely in-frame clones and lacks some. This table holds 150,000 or so clones, 80% to 95% found once. The sample consisted of blood. The receptors stem from a woman aged 45-65 years in good health. Both conserved end residues are part of each CDR3. The order of the fields is clone size, D gene, J gene, V gene, CDR3 DNA, CDR3 protein. The D gene is left open where the match is weak. Size is omitted from some rows. Given values are once, few, many or a class for expanded clones.

abundance: -; d_gene: -; j_gene: TRBJ1-1; v_gene: TRBV12-3/TRBV12-4; CDR3nt: TGTGCCAGCAAATTCGGTGAGAACACTGAAGCTTTCTTT; CDR3aa: CASKFGENTEAFF
abundance: -; d_gene: -; j_gene: TRBJ1-1; v_gene: TRBV18; CDR3nt: TGTGCCAGCTCCGAGGCGGCGAACACTGAAGCTTTCTTT; CDR3aa: CASSEAANTEAFF
abundance: -; d_gene: -; j_gene: TRBJ2-7; v_gene: TRBV30; CDR3nt: TGTGCCTGCCACGGACGGGCGAGCTCCTACGAGCAGTACTTC; CDR3aa: CACHGRASSYEQYF
abundance: -; d_gene: -; j_gene: TRBJ2-5; v_gene: TRBV5-1; CDR3nt: TGCGCCAGCAGCTTGTTGGGTGAGGGTGCATTGGGGGAGACCCAGTACTTC; CDR3aa: CASSLLGEGALGETQYF
abundance: -; d_gene: -; j_gene: TRBJ1-4; v_gene: TRBV18; CDR3nt: TGTGCCAGCCGACGTGCAGTAACTAATGAAAAACTGTTTTTT; CDR3aa: CASRRAVTNEKLFF
abundance: -; d_gene: TRBD1; j_gene: TRBJ1-5; v_gene: TRBV2; CDR3nt: TGTGCCAGCAGTGATACGAAACAGGGCGGTTCAGGGGGTCAGCCCCAGCATTTT; CDR3aa: CASSDTKQGGSGGQPQHF
abundance: -; d_gene: TRBD2; j_gene: TRBJ2-1; v_gene: TRBV5-1; CDR3nt: TGCGCCAGCAGCTCGCTAGCGGGAGGCAGGGATGAGCAGTTCTTC; CDR3aa: CASSSLAGGRDEQFF
abundance: -; d_gene: TRBD1; j_gene: TRBJ2-4; v_gene: TRBV30; CDR3nt: TGTGCCTGGACGGAAGGCCGGGACAGTAGGTTC; CDR3aa: CAWTEGRDSRF
abundance: -; d_gene: TRBD2; j_gene: TRBJ2-7; v_gene: TRBV2; CDR3nt: TGTGCCAGCAGTGATGGGAGGGATGGCTACGAGCAGTACTTC; CDR3aa: CASSDGRDGYEQYF
abundance: -; d_gene: TRBD2; j_gene: TRBJ2-1; v_gene: TRBV5-6; CDR3nt: TGTGCCAGCAGCTTCGGAAGCTGGACTAGCGGAGACTACAATGAGCAGTTCTTC; CDR3aa: CASSFGSWTSGDYNEQFF
abundance: -; d_gene: TRBD2; j_gene: TRBJ2-3; v_gene: TRBV7-6; CDR3nt: TGTGCCAGCAGCGCCTACCCAGCGGGAGGGCCCACAGATACGCAGTATTTT; CDR3aa: CASSAYPAGGPTDTQYF
abundance: -; d_gene: -; j_gene: TRBJ2-3; v_gene: TRBV28; CDR3nt: TGTGCCAGCAGTTTAGCTGGCAGCACAGATACGCAGTATTTT; CDR3aa: CASSLAGSTDTQYF
abundance: -; d_gene: -; j_gene: TRBJ2-7; v_gene: TRBV9; CDR3nt: TGTGCCAGCAGCGTATCCCCAGAGAGCTCCTACGAGCAGTACTTC; CDR3aa: CASSVSPESSYEQYF
abundance: once; d_gene: TRBD1; j_gene: TRBJ2-1; v_gene: TRBV10-3; CDR3nt: TGTGCCATCAGTGAGCCCCGGGACAGCTCCTACAATGAGCAGTTCTTC; CDR3aa: CAISEPRDSSYNEQFF
abundance: -; d_gene: -; j_gene: TRBJ2-3; v_gene: TRBV5-1; CDR3nt: TGCGCCAGCAGCCTCGGGACCGCCCGGACGGATACGCAGTATTTT; CDR3aa: CASSLGTARTDTQYF
abundance: -; d_gene: -; j_gene: TRBJ1-5; v_gene: TRBV30; CDR3nt: TGTGCCTGGAGTGCCTCGACAGACCTTAGCAATCAGCCCCAGCATTTT; CDR3aa: CAWSASTDLSNQPQHF
abundance: few; d_gene: TRBD2; j_gene: TRBJ2-2; v_gene: TRBV15; CDR3nt: TGTGCCACCAGCAGAGACGCGGGCGGGAGGGGTCGCGGGGAGCTGTTTTTT; CDR3aa: CATSRDAGGRGRGELFF
abundance: -; d_gene: TRBD2; j_gene: TRBJ2-3; v_gene: TRBV11-3; CDR3nt: TGTGCCAGCAGCCGAGGGACTAGCGGGGGGTCGGGCACAGATACGCAGTATTTT; CDR3aa: CASSRGTSGGSGTDTQYF
abundance: -; d_gene: TRBD2; j_gene: TRBJ2-1; v_gene: TRBV6-2/TRBV6-3; CDR3nt: TGTGCCAGCAGCCCTCGGTGGGTAGCGGGAGGGTTATACAATGAGCAGTTCTTC; CDR3aa: CASSPRWVAGGLYNEQFF
abundance: once; d_gene: TRBD1; j_gene: TRBJ1-6; v_gene: TRBV6-5; CDR3nt: TGTGCCAGCCACCGACAGGGGGGGAATTCACCCCTCCACTTT; CDR3aa: CASHRQGGNSPLHF
abundance: few; d_gene: -; j_gene: TRBJ1-5; v_gene: TRBV10-3; CDR3nt: TGTGCCATCAGTGAAACCTCGTCTCAGCCCCAGCATTTT; CDR3aa: CAISETSSQPQHF
abundance: -; d_gene: TRBD1; j_gene: TRBJ1-2; v_gene: TRBV28; CDR3nt: TGTGCCAGCAGTCCCTCGGGGACAGTCATCTATGGCTACACCTTC; CDR3aa: CASSPSGTVIYGYTF
abundance: -; d_gene: TRBD1; j_gene: TRBJ2-1; v_gene: TRBV11-2; CDR3nt: TGTGCCAGCAGCTCGGGGACAGGACTCAATGAGCAGTTCTTC; CDR3aa: CASSSGTGLNEQFF
abundance: -; d_gene: -; j_gene: TRBJ1-3; v_gene: TRBV29-1; CDR3nt: TGCAGCGTAGACCCCACCGGGTCTGGAAACACCATATATTTT; CDR3aa: CSVDPTGSGNTIYF
abundance: -; d_gene: -; j_gene: TRBJ1-2; v_gene: TRBV6-1; CDR3nt: TGTGCCAGCAGTGAAGGTGGGGGGCGCCGGGTCCGAGGCTACACCTTC; CDR3aa: CASSEGGGRRVRGYTF
abundance: once; d_gene: TRBD1; j_gene: TRBJ2-1; v_gene: TRBV19; CDR3nt: TGTGCCAGTGCCCGGGACAGGGGTACGAATGAGCAGTTCTTC; CDR3aa: CASARDRGTNEQFF
abundance: -; d_gene: -; j_gene: TRBJ2-7; v_gene: TRBV6-5; CDR3nt: TGTGCCACCGGTGGGGGTATCTACGAGCAGTACTTC; CDR3aa: CATGGGIYEQYF
abundance: -; d_gene: -; j_gene: TRBJ2-7; v_gene: TRBV28; CDR3nt: TGTGCCAGCAGTTTAACGGGAAGAAGCTCCTACGAGCAGTACTTC; CDR3aa: CASSLTGRSSYEQYF
abundance: -; d_gene: TRBD1; j_gene: TRBJ1-4; v_gene: TRBV30; CDR3nt: TGTGCCTTCCTTCCCGGGACAGGGTTCCTGGATGAAAAACTGTTTTTT; CDR3aa: CAFLPGTGFLDEKLFF
abundance: few; d_gene: -; j_gene: TRBJ1-1; v_gene: TRBV20-1; CDR3nt: TGCAGTGCTAGTGTCAGCCTTATGAACACTGAAGCTTTCTTT; CDR3aa: CSASVSLMNTEAFF
abundance: -; d_gene: -; j_gene: TRBJ1-2; v_gene: TRBV3-1/TRBV3-2; CDR3nt: TGTGCCAGCAGCCAAGGCCGGGGAACCTATGGCTACACCTTC; CDR3aa: CASSQGRGTYGYTF
abundance: -; d_gene: -; j_gene: TRBJ1-6; v_gene: TRBV7-9; CDR3nt: TGTGCCAGCAGCTTAGGAGACATAATTAATTCACCCCTCCACTTT; CDR3aa: CASSLGDIINSPLHF
abundance: -; d_gene: -; j_gene: TRBJ1-5; v_gene: TRBV3-1/TRBV3-2; CDR3nt: TGTGCCAGCAGCTCCCTCCGACGGATAGGGAGTCAGCCCCAGCATTTT; CDR3aa: CASSSLRRIGSQPQHF
abundance: -; d_gene: TRBD2; j_gene: TRBJ2-1; v_gene: TRBV11-2; CDR3nt: TGTGCCAGCAGCCCGCTAGCGGGAGTTGGCGAGCAGTTCTTC; CDR3aa: CASSPLAGVGEQFF
abundance: -; d_gene: TRBD1; j_gene: TRBJ1-2; v_gene: TRBV25-1; CDR3nt: TGTGCCAGCAGTGAATCCATGACAGGGGGAGGCTACACCTTC; CDR3aa: CASSESMTGGGYTF
abundance: -; d_gene: TRBD1; j_gene: TRBJ2-7; v_gene: TRBV30; CDR3nt: TGTGCCTGGAGTCTAGGGGGCACGTACGAGCAGTACTTC; CDR3aa: CAWSLGGTYEQYF
abundance: -; d_gene: -; j_gene: TRBJ2-5; v_gene: TRBV30; CDR3nt: TGTGCCTGGAGTGCACGTCACGAGACCCAGTACTTC; CDR3aa: CAWSARHETQYF
abundance: -; d_gene: -; j_gene: TRBJ1-5; v_gene: TRBV30; CDR3nt: TGTGCCTGGAGTGTAGCAGGGCATCAGCCCCAGCATTTT; CDR3aa: CAWSVAGHQPQHF
abundance: -; d_gene: TRBD1; j_gene: TRBJ2-7; v_gene: TRBV7-8; CDR3nt: TGTGCCAGCAGCCAAGGGACAGGGAGTGCGTACGAGCAGTACTTC; CDR3aa: CASSQGTGSAYEQYF
abundance: -; d_gene: -; j_gene: TRBJ1-1; v_gene: TRBV6-5; CDR3nt: TGTGCCAGCAGACGAGCCACAGGTCCGGGAGGAGCTTTCTTT; CDR3aa: CASRRATGPGGAFF
abundance: -; d_gene: -; j_gene: TRBJ2-2; v_gene: TRBV28; CDR3nt: TGTGCCAGCAGTTCCGGGCCGCGGACCGGGGAGCTGTTTTTT; CDR3aa: CASSSGPRTGELFF
abundance: -; d_gene: -; j_gene: TRBJ1-1; v_gene: TRBV18; CDR3nt: TGTGCCAGCTCACCAGTAGGGACAACGAACACTGAAGCTTTCTTT; CDR3aa: CASSPVGTTNTEAFF
abundance: -; d_gene: -; j_gene: TRBJ1-1; v_gene: TRBV27; CDR3nt: TGTGCCAGCCGCGCTGCGGGGGAGGGGGTGAACACTGAAGCTTTCTTT; CDR3aa: CASRAAGEGVNTEAFF
abundance: -; d_gene: -; j_gene: TRBJ1-1; v_gene: TRBV5-4; CDR3nt: TGTGCCAGCACCCGTGGGGGAGTACACCAGAACACTGAAGCTTTCTTT; CDR3aa: CASTRGGVHQNTEAFF